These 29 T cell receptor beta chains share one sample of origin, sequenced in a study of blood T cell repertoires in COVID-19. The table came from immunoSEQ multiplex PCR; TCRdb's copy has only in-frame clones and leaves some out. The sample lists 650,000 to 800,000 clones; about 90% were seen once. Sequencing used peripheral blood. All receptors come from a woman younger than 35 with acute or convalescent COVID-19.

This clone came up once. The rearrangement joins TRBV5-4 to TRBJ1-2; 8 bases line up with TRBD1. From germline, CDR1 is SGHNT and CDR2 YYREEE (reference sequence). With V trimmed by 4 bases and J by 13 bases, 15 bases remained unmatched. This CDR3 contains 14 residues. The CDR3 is CASSPIGQGRFGTF. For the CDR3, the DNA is TGTGCCAGCAGCCCTATAGGACAGGGTAGGTTTGGCACCTTC.

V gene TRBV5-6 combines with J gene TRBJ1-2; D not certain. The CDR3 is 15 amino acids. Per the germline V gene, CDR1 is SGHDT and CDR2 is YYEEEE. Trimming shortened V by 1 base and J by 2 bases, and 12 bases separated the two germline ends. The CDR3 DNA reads TGTGCCAGCAGCTTGCCGGGAGGGCTCAACTATGGCTACACCTTC. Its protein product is CASSLPGGLNYGYTF.

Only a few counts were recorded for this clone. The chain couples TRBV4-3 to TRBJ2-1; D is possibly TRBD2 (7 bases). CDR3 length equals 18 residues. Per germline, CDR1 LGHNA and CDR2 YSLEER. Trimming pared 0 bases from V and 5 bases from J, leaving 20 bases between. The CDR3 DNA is TGCGCCAGCAGCCAAGAGGGGGCTCTAGCGGCGGGGGACAATGAGCAGTTCTTC. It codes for CASSQEGALAAGDNEQFF.

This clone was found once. The CDR3 region has the DNA TGTGCCTGGGGTTACTTTGGACAGGGGGTTGAAGCTTTCTTT. This codes for CAWGYFGQGVEAFF. This rearrangement joins TRBV30 to TRBJ1-1; 10 bases line up with TRBD1. Trimming took 5 bases from V and 7 from J; bases not matched to a gene: 10. Germline CDR1 and CDR2: GTSNPN and SVGIG (reference sequence). This CDR3 region has 14 residues.

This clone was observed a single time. CDR3 region: CASSLGRGANGYTF. DNA for the CDR3: TGCGCCAGCAGCTTGGGGCGGGGGGCTAATGGCTACACCTTC. The chain is built from TRBV5-1 and TRBJ1-2; weak D call: TRBD1 (6 bases). This CDR3 has 14 amino acids. The V end lost 0 bases, the J end lost 6 bases, and 12 bases lay between the germline ends. CDR1 is SGHRS and CDR2 is YFSETQ in the germline V gene.

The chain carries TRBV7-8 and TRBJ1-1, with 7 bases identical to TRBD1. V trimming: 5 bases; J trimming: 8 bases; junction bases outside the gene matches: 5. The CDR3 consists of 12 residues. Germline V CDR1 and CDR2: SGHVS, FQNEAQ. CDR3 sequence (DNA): TGTGCCAGCAGCCCCTTGGACAGGGAAGCTTTCTTT. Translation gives CASSPLDREAFF.

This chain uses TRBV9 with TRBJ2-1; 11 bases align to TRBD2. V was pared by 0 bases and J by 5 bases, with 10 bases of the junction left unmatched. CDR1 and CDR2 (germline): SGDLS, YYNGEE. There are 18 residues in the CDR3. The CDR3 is CASSVGGLAGGQHNEQFF. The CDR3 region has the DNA TGTGCCAGCAGCGTAGGAGGGTTAGCGGGGGGGCAGCACAATGAGCAGTTCTTC.

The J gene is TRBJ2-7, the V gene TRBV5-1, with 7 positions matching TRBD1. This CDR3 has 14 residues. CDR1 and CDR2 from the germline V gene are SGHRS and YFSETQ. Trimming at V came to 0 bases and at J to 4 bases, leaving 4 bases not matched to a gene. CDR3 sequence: CASSLEGTAYEQYF. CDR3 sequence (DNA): TGCGCCAGCAGCTTGGAAGGGACAGCATACGAGCAGTACTTC. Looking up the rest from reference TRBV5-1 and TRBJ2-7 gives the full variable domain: KAGVTQTPRYLIKTRGQQVTLSCSPISGHRSVSWYQQTPGQGLQFLFEYFSETQRNKGNFPGRFSGRQFSNSRSEMNVSTLELGDSALYLCASSLEGTAYEQYFGPGTRLTVT.

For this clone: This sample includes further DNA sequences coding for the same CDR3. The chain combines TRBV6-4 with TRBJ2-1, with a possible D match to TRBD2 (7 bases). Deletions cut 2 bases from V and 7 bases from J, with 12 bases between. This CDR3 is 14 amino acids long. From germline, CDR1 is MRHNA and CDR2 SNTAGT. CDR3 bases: TGTGCCAGCAGTGACGGAGGGGGGGCGAATGAGCAGTTCTTC. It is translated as CASSDGGGANEQFF.

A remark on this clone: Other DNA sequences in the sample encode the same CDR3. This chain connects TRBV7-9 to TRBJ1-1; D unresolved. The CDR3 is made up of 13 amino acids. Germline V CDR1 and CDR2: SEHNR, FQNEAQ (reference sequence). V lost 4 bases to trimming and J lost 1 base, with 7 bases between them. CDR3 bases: TGTGCCAGCAGCTCCGGCGGGAACACTGAAGCTTTCTTT. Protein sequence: CASSSGGNTEAFF.

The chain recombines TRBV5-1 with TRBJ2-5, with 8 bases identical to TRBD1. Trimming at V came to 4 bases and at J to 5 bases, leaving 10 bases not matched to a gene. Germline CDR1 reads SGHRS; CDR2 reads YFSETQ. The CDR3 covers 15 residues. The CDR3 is CASSLGQGAAETQYF. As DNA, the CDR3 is TGCGCCAGCAGCCTAGGACAGGGTGCAGCGGAGACCCAGTACTTC.

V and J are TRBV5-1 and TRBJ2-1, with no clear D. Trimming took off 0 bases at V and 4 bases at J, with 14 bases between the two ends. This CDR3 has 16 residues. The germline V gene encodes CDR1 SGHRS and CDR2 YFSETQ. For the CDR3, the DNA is TGCGCCAGCAGCTTGGTGATGGCAGACTTTTACAATGAGCAGTTCTTC. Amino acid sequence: CASSLVMADFYNEQFF.

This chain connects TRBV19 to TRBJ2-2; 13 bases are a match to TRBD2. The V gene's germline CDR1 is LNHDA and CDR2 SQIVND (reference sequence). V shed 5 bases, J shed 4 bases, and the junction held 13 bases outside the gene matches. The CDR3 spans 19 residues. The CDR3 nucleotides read TGTGCCAGTAGTGTCGGACTAGCGGGGGCCCTTAGGGGCACCGGGGAGCTGTTTTTT. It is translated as CASSVGLAGALRGTGELFF. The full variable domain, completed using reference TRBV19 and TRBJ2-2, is DGGITQSPKYLFRKEGQNVTLSCEQNLNHDAMYWYRQDPGQGLRLIYYSQIVNDFQKGDIAEGYSVSREKKESFPLTVTSAQKNPTAFYLCASSVGLAGALRGTGELFFGEGSRLTVL.

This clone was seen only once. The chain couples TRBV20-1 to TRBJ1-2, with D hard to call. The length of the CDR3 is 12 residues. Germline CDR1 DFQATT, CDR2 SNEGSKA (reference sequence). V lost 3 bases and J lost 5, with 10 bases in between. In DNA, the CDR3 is TGCAGTGCTAGTGGACGGGATTATGGCTACACCTTC. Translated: CSASGRDYGYTF.

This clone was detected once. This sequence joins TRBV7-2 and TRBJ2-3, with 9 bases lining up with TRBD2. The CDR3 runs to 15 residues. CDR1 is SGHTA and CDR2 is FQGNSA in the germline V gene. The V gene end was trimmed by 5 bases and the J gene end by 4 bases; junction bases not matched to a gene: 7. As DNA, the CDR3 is TGTGCCAGCAGCCGCGGGGGGGCGGGCGCAGATACGCAGTATTTT. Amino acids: CASSRGGAGADTQYF.

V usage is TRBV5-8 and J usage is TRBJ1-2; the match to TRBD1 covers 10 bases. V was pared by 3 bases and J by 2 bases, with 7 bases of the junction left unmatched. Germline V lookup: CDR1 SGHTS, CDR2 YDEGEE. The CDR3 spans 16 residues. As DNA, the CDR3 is TGTGCCAGCAGCTGGCCTGGGACAGGGGACAACTATGGCTACACCTTC. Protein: CASSWPGTGDNYGYTF.

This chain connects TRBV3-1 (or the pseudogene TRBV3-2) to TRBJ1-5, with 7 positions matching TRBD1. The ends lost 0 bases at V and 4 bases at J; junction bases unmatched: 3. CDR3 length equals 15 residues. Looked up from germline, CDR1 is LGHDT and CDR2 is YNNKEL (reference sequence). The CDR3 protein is CASSQETGLNQPQHF. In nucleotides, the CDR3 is TGTGCCAGCAGCCAAGAGACAGGGCTTAATCAGCCCCAGCATTTT.

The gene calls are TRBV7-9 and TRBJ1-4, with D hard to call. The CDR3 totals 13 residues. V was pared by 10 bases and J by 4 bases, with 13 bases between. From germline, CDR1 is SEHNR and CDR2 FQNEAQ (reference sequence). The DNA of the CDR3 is TGTGCCACAACGGGTAACTTTAATGAAAAACTGTTTTTT. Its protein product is CATTGNFNEKLFF.

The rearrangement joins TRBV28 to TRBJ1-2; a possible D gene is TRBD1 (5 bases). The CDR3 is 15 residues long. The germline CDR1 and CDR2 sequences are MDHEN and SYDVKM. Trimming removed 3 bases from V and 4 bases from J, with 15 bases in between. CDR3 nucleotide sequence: TGTGCCAGCAGTTTGCAGGGTAGGAGTGGCTATGGCTACACCTTC. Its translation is CASSLQGRSGYGYTF.

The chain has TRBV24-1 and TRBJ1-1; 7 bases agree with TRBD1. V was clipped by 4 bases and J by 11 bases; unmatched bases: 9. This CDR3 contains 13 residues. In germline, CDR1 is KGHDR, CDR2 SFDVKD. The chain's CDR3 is CATSDLTGFVAFF. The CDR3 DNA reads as TGTGCCACCAGTGACCTGACAGGGTTTGTGGCTTTCTTT.

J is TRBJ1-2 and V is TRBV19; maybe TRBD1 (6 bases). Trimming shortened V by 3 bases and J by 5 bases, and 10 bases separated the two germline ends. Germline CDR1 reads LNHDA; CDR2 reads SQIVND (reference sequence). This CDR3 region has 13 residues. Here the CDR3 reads CASSITGYYGYTF. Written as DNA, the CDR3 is TGTGCCAGTAGTATCACAGGGTATTATGGCTACACCTTC. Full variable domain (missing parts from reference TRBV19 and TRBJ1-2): DGGITQSPKYLFRKEGQNVTLSCEQNLNHDAMYWYRQDPGQGLRLIYYSQIVNDFQKGDIAEGYSVSREKKESFPLTVTSAQKNPTAFYLCASSITGYYGYTFGSGTRLTVV.

CDR3 loop: CASSPRGNYGYTF. The CDR3 nucleotides are TGCGCCAGCAGCCCCAGGGGAAACTATGGCTACACCTTC. V gene TRBV4-3 combines with J gene TRBJ1-2; tentative D call: TRBD1 (6 bases). V lost 4 bases and J 2 bases, leaving 8 bases between the germline ends. Germline assignment: CDR1 LGHNA and CDR2 YSLEER. This CDR3 region has 13 residues.

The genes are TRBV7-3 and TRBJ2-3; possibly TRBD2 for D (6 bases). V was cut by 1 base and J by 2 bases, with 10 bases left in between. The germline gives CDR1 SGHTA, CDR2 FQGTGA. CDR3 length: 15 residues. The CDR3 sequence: CASSLSAGITDTQYF. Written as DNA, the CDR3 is TGTGCCAGCAGCTTAAGCGCGGGGATCACAGATACGCAGTATTTT.

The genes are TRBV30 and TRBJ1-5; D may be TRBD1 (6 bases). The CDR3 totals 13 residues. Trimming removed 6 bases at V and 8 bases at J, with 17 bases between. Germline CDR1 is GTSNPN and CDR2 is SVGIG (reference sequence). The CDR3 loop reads CACAEGPGEPQHF. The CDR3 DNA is TGTGCCTGCGCTGAGGGGCCAGGGGAGCCCCAGCATTTT.

This chain's CDR3 is CASSLDHQALYGYTF. The CDR3 coding sequence is TGTGCCAGCAGCCTCGATCACCAGGCCCTCTATGGCTACACCTTC. The V gene is TRBV21-1, the J gene TRBJ1-2; the D segment call TRBD1 is taken from the table without a DNA check. TRBV21-1 is a recognized pseudogene. CDR3 size: 15 residues.

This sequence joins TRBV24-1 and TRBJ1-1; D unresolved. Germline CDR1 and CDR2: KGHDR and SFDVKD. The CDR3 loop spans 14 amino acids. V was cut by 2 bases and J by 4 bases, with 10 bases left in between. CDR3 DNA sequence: TGTGCCACCAGTGATTCCGCAACTGGCACTGAAGCTTTCTTT. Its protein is CATSDSATGTEAFF.

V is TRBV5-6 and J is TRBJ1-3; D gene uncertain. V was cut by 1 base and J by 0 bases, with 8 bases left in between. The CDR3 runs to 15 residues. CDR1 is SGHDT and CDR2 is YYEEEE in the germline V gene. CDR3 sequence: CASSLRHPSGNTIYF. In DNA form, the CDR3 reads TGTGCCAGCAGCTTGAGACACCCCTCTGGAAACACCATATATTTT. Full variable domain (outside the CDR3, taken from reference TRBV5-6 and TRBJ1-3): DAGVTQSPTHLIKTRGQQVTLRCSPKSGHDTVSWYQQALGQGPQFIFQYYEEEERQRGNFPDRFSGHQFPNYSSELNVNALLLGDSALYLCASSLRHPSGNTIYFGEGSWLTVV.

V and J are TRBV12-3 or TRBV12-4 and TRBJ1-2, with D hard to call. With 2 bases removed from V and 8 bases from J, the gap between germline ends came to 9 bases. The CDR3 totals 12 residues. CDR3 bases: TGTGCCAGCAGTTTAAGAGGGTTCGGCTACACCTTC. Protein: CASSLRGFGYTF.

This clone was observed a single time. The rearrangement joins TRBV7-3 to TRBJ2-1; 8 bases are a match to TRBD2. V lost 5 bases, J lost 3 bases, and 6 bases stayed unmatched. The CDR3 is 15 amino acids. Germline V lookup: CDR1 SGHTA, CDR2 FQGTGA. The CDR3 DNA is TGTGCCAGCAGCCTGCGGGGGGATAACTACAATGAGCAGTTCTTC. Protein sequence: CASSLRGDNYNEQFF.